This T cell receptor (beta chain) was identified during a study of shared clonotypes between healthy human individuals. This CDR3 is built from 14 residues. The germline V gene has CDR1 SGHRS and CDR2 YFSETQ. V was shortened by 2 bases and J by 4 bases, with 11 bases between the two germline ends. Sequenced by immunoSEQ multiplex PCR; TCRdb stores in-frame clones only, minus some. The sample shows about 980,000 clones, roughly 72% of them seen only once. Sequenced material: memory CD4+ T cells sorted from blood. Subset here: CD45RA-negative fraction. The sequence derives from a man aged 18 to 30 in good health. The V gene is TRBV5-1, the J gene TRBJ2-3, with TRBD1 as a possible D gene (5 bases). Written as DNA, the CDR3 is TGCGCCAGCAGCTTCTCCAGGGAATCAGATACGCAGTATTTT. Amino acids: CASSFSRESDTQYF.